The TCR beta chain described here comes from a study of regulatory T cells in long-lasting Graves disease. In its sample, this clonotype was seen many times. Its specificity is unknown. Study-wide points: Segments TRBV28, TRBJ1-2 and TRBJ2-5 showed preferential usage in persistent disease. Newly diagnosed patients had higher TCR diversity than persistent Graves' patients did.

This CDR3 has 14 residues. The V end was cut by 5 bases, the J end by 1 base, with 8 bases between. Germline CDR1 reads SEHNR; CDR2 reads FQNEAQ (reference sequence). Arm-PCR of CDR3 regions and iRepertoire HTBI primers were the basis on which TCR beta libraries were built. One entry per CDR3 protein results from TCRdb running MiXCR on the multiplex PCR reads. In the table there are about 380,000 distinct CDR3 sequences, 15% to 19% of which are singletons. Time point meaning: newly diagnosed GD, antithyroid drugs for less than 3 months. Generation of the TCR library employed RNA extracted from PBMCs. The source material was peripheral blood mononuclear cells (PBMCs), sampled at new diagnosis, from a patient treated with antithyroid drugs. This TCR came from a female donor with Graves disease. The gene calls are TRBV7-9 and TRBJ2-2, with D possibly matching TRBD2 (5 bases). Written as DNA, the CDR3 is TGTGCCAGCAGCGGAGGCCTGAACACCGGGGAGCTGTTTTTT. This gives the protein CASSGGLNTGELFF.